Below, 5 T cell receptor beta chains from the same sample are listed, as sequenced in a study of memory CD4+ T cells and cytomegalovirus serostatus. This table comes from immunoSEQ multiplex PCR, and its TCRdb copy is limited to in-frame clones, with some not included. This sample carries 35,000 to 45,000 clones, roughly 78% of them seen once, and the ten largest clones take less than 6%. The sort gate was single viable CD3+CD4+CD8-CD45RO+ cells for memory CD4+ T cells. Sequences were obtained from memory CD4+ T cells from blood. The receptor set was obtained from an adult in good health and CMV-seropositive.

The gene calls are TRBV7-9 and TRBJ1-1; the D is unclear. This CDR3 has 13 amino acids. Germline V lookup: CDR1 SEHNR, CDR2 FQNEAQ (reference sequence). The V and J ends lost 6 bases and 5 bases respectively, with 13 bases between them. The CDR3 DNA sequence: TGTGCCAGCAGGGGGTCGGGAAGGACTGAAGCTTTCTTT. Amino acid sequence: CASRGSGRTEAFF.

The V call is TRBV6-1, the J call TRBJ1-1; no firm D call. Per germline, CDR1 MNHNS and CDR2 SASEGT. The CDR3 has 11 residues. The V and J ends lost 5 bases and 7 bases respectively, with 8 bases between them. The CDR3 DNA reads TGTGCCAGCAGTCCGGTTGGTGAAGCTTTCTTT. It is translated as CASSPVGEAFF.

This chain connects TRBV4-3 to TRBJ2-1; no definite D call. Germline CDR1 is LGHNA and CDR2 is YSLEER. The CDR3 extends over 16 amino acids. Trimming pared 0 bases from V and 1 base from J, leaving 10 bases between. This CDR3 reads CASSQEAVRSYNEQFF. The CDR3 DNA reads as TGCGCCAGCAGCCAAGAGGCGGTCCGGTCCTACAATGAGCAGTTCTTC.

The chain employs TRBV18 and TRBJ1-2; possibly TRBD1 for D (6 bases). Trimming took off 2 bases at V and 4 bases at J, with 17 bases between the two ends. Germline V gene lookup returns CDR1 KGHSH and CDR2 LQKENI. The CDR3 length is 16 residues. CDR3 amino acids: CASSPGTSQGGYGYTF. The CDR3, as DNA: TGTGCCAGCTCACCAGGGACCTCGCAAGGGGGCTATGGCTACACCTTC.

V and J are TRBV19 and TRBJ2-6; D remains ambiguous. Trimming took off 6 bases at V and 0 bases at J, with 12 bases between the two ends. CDR1 and CDR2 from the germline V gene are LNHDA and SQIVND (reference sequence). This CDR3 contains 16 residues. The CDR3 is CASRLDGTSGANVLTF. The CDR3 DNA reads as TGTGCCAGTAGACTCGACGGCACCTCTGGGGCCAACGTCCTGACTTTC.